This T cell receptor (beta chain) was profiled in a study of T-cell reconstitution after alpha-beta-depleted transplantation in children. Whole-study findings and limits: T cells produced anew were the main source of T-cell counts and diversity one year after transplant. In patients about two months after transplant, alpha-beta T cells reportedly arose from several hundred expanded graft clones.

As concerns this clonotype: Its antigen is as yet unknown.

Unique molecular identifiers featured in how the TCRbeta library was prepared. TCRdb itself ran the PCR reads through MiXCR, one entry per CDR3 protein. The table records fewer than 750,000 distinct CDR3 sequences, about a quarter of them present only once. The sequencing here drew on PBMCs, taken before TCRalphabeta/CD19-depleted stem cell transplant. This clonotype was sampled from a boy younger than two with Wiskott-Aldrich syndrome, due to receive a stem cell transplant.

The CDR3 sequence: CASSLGREMGIPSSYNSPLHF. The CDR3, as DNA: TGTGCCAGCAGCTTAGGTCGAGAGATGGGCATCCCGAGCTCCTATAATTCACCCCTCCACTTT. The genes are TRBV11-2 and TRBJ1-6; D is uncertain. The CDR3 sequence is 21 residues long. Trimming removed 1 base at V and 0 bases at J, with 22 bases between. Germline V gene lookup returns CDR1 SGHAT and CDR2 FQNNGV. Drawing the rest from reference TRBV11-2 and TRBJ1-6, the complete variable domain is EAGVAQSPRYKIIEKRQSVAFWCNPISGHATLYWYQQILGQGPKLLIQFQNNGVVDDSQLPKDRFSAERLKGVDSTLKIQPAKLEDSAVYLCASSLGREMGIPSSYNSPLHFGNGTRLTVT.